The 15 T cell receptor beta chains presented below share a single source sample, sequenced in a study of neoadjuvant anti-PD-1 for oral cavity cancer. Clones were read by immunoSEQ multiplex PCR, and TCRdb kept only the in-frame ones, dropping some. The sample holds about 15,000 clones, roughly 66% seen once. Source: PBMCs, taken before nivolumab (anti-PD-1) treatment. These receptors originate from a person aged 35-79 years with oral cavity squamous cell carcinoma.

V is TRBV5-4 and J is TRBJ2-3; 10 bases are shared with TRBD2. Germline-derived CDR1 and CDR2 are SGHNT and YYREEE (reference sequence). Trimming at V came to 7 bases and at J to 2 bases, leaving 13 bases not matched to a gene. The length of the CDR3 is 17 residues. The CDR3 loop is CASLPPGLAGATDTQYF. The DNA for the CDR3 is TGTGCCAGCCTCCCACCGGGGCTAGCGGGAGCCACAGATACGCAGTATTTT.

This chain links TRBV28 with TRBJ1-1, with 7 bases lining up with TRBD1. CDR3 size: 15 residues. CDR1 is MDHEN, CDR2 SYDVKM, per germline. J lost 4 bases, V lost 3 bases, and 8 bases had no gene match. CDR3: CASSFGTAFGTEAFF. In DNA form, the CDR3 reads TGTGCCAGCAGTTTCGGGACAGCCTTTGGCACTGAAGCTTTCTTT.

This clone was counted between two and nine times. CDR3 residues: CASSTNYGYTF. In nucleotides, the CDR3 is TGTGCCAGCAGCACTAACTATGGCTACACCTTC. The chain joins TRBV7-9 to TRBJ1-2; D uncertain. CDR1 is SEHNR, CDR2 FQNEAQ, per germline (reference sequence). This CDR3 is built from 11 residues. With 5 bases removed from V and 0 bases from J, the gap between germline ends came to 1 base.

This chain uses TRBV27 with TRBJ1-5, with 9 bases that match TRBD1. This CDR3 comprises 17 residues. V lost 6 bases and J lost 3; bases outside the gene matches: 12. Germline-derived CDR1 and CDR2 are MNHEY and SMNVEV (reference sequence). The CDR3 sequence is CASSLVRDRAHNQPQHF. The DNA of the CDR3 is TGTGCCAGCAGCTTAGTGAGGGACAGGGCCCACAATCAGCCCCAGCATTTT.

The rearrangement links TRBV28 to TRBJ1-5; TRBD1 matches 9 bases. CDR1 is MDHEN, CDR2 SYDVKM, per germline. This CDR3 spans 15 amino acids. Trimming at V came to 4 bases and at J to 1 base, leaving 2 bases not matched to a gene. Written as DNA, the CDR3 is TGTGCCAGCAGTTGGACAGGGGTAAGCAATCAGCCCCAGCATTTT. Its protein product is CASSWTGVSNQPQHF.

The chain combines TRBV2 with TRBJ1-5; the D is unclear. With 1 base removed from V and 6 bases from J, the gap between germline ends came to 13 bases. The germline V gene encodes CDR1 SNHLY and CDR2 FYNNEI. The CDR3 consists of 15 residues. The CDR3 DNA reads TGTGCCAGCAGTGAAGAGGACTTGTCCGGTCAGCCCCAGCATTTT. It codes for CASSEEDLSGQPQHF.

The gene calls are TRBV11-2 and TRBJ2-3, with TRBD2 matching 12 bases. Germline CDR1 is SGHAT and CDR2 is FQNNGV. This CDR3 comprises 16 residues. Losses at the gene ends were 1 base for V and 6 bases for J; bases not matched to a gene: 5. The CDR3 DNA is TGTGCCAGCAGCTTAGTGGCTAGCGGGAGGGGGGATACGCAGTATTTT. It encodes CASSLVASGRGDTQYF.

This clone was found once. The CDR3 region has the DNA TGTGCCAGCAGCCAGACTAGCGCCGTACTATACAATGAGCAGTTCTTC. This sequence encodes CASSQTSAVLYNEQFF. The gene calls are TRBV7-3 and TRBJ2-1, with TRBD2 matching 8 bases. V gave up 5 bases and J gave up 4 bases; unmatched junction bases: 10. Germline loops: CDR1 SGHTA, CDR2 FQGTGA. The CDR3 covers 16 residues.

The gene calls are TRBV5-5 and TRBJ2-3; TRBD2 aligns across 11 bases. This CDR3 has 19 amino acids. Germline V CDR1 and CDR2: SGHKS, YYEKEE (reference sequence). Trimming took 0 bases from V and 2 from J; bases not matched to a gene: 11. This chain's CDR3 is CASSLGGLAAGGLTDTQYF. CDR3 sequence (DNA): TGTGCCAGCAGCTTGGGGGGACTAGCGGCGGGAGGGCTCACAGATACGCAGTATTTT.

The rearrangement links TRBV11-2 to TRBJ2-3; TRBD2 matches at 8 bases. V shed 0 bases, J shed 5 bases, and the junction held 10 bases outside the gene matches. Germline assignment: CDR1 SGHAT and CDR2 FQNNGV. CDR3 length: 17 amino acids. The CDR3 nucleotides read TGTGCCAGCAGCTTAGAAATGGGGCGGGGGGCCCAAGATACGCAGTATTTT. Translation: CASSLEMGRGAQDTQYF.

The chain links TRBV4-1 to TRBJ1-5; TRBD1 matches at 7 bases. The trim removed 4 bases at V and 3 bases at J, leaving 3 bases unmatched. The CDR3 has 14 amino acids. Germline-derived CDR1 and CDR2 are MGHRA and YSYEKL. The CDR3 spells CASSPQGVNQPQHF. CDR3 DNA: TGCGCCAGCAGCCCGCAGGGGGTCAATCAGCCCCAGCATTTT.

The chain is built from TRBV27 and TRBJ2-7; D gene uncertain. Germline lookup yields CDR1 MNHEY and CDR2 SMNVEV (reference sequence). This CDR3 is built from 11 residues. The V end was cut by 5 bases, the J end by 2 bases, with 4 bases between. CDR3 region: CASSTPYEQYF. The CDR3 coding sequence is TGTGCCAGCAGTACCCCCTACGAGCAGTACTTC.

The rearrangement uses TRBV2 and TRBJ1-5, with a possible D match to TRBD1 (5 bases). The V end was cut by 5 bases, the J end by 7 bases, with 12 bases between. The CDR3 runs to 13 residues. The V gene's germline CDR1 is SNHLY and CDR2 FYNNEI. The CDR3 nucleotides read TGTGCCAGCAGTAATCCGACAGCACAGCCCCAGCATTTT. It yields the protein CASSNPTAQPQHF.

The chain has TRBV10-2 and TRBJ2-7; D is unresolved. The V and J ends lost 4 bases and 6 bases respectively, with 16 bases between them. The CDR3 is 14 amino acids. Germline V gene data show CDR1 as WSHSY and CDR2 as SAAADI. The CDR3 is CASSGLQQTAEQYF. CDR3 in DNA: TGCGCCAGCAGTGGTCTTCAACAAACTGCCGAGCAGTACTTC.

This clone was recorded once. This chain links TRBV16 with TRBJ2-3; 7 positions agree with TRBD2. This CDR3 region has 17 residues. Germline CDR1 and CDR2: KGHSY and FQNENV. V gave up 5 bases and J gave up 2 bases; unmatched junction bases: 13. CDR3 region: CASSSSVRLAATDTQYF. CDR3 sequence (DNA): TGTGCCAGCAGCTCATCGGTCAGGCTAGCGGCCACAGATACGCAGTATTTT.